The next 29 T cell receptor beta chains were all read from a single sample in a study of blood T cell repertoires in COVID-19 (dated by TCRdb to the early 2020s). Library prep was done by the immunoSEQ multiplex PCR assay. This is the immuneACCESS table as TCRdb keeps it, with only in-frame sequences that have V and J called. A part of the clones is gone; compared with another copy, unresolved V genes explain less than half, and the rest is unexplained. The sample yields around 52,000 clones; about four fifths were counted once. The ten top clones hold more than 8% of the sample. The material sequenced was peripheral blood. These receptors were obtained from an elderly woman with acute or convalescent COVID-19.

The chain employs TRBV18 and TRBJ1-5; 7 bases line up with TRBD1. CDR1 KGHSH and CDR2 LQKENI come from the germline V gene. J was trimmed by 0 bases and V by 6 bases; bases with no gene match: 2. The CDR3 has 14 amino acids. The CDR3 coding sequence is TGTGCCAGCTCCGGGACAGATAGCAATCAGCCCCAGCATTTT. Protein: CASSGTDSNQPQHF.

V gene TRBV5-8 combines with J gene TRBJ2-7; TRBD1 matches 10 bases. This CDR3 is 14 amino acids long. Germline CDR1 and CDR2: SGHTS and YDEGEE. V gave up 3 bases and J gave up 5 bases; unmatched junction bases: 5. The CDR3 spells CASSSRDRGHEQYF. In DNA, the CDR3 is TGTGCCAGCAGCTCCAGGGACAGGGGACACGAGCAGTACTTC.

Here the CDR3 DNA reads TGTGCCAGCTCACCAGGGCAGGGGGCGCGTAATGAGCAGTTCTTC. Amino acid sequence: CASSPGQGARNEQFF. V and J are TRBV18 and TRBJ2-1; TRBD1 matches 8 bases. The CDR3 is 15 amino acids. V dropped 2 bases and J dropped 7; count of bases not matched to a gene: 7. Germline CDR1 reads KGHSH; CDR2 reads LQKENI.

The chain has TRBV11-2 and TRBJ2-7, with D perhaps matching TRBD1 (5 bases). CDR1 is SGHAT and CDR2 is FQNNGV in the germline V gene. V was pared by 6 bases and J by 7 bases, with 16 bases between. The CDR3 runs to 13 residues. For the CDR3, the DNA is TGTGCCAGCAGGCAACCAGGGATGTGGGAGCAGTACTTC. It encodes CASRQPGMWEQYF.

CDR3 amino acids: CSVRLANGELFF. The CDR3 bases are TGCAGCGTTAGGCTAGCGAACGGGGAGCTGTTTTTT. The chain employs TRBV29-1 and TRBJ2-2; tentative D call: TRBD2 (6 bases). Looked up from germline, CDR1 is SQVTM and CDR2 is ANQGSEA. This CDR3 has 12 residues. Between the trimmed V and J ends, which lost 5 bases and 7 bases, there was a span of 11 bases.

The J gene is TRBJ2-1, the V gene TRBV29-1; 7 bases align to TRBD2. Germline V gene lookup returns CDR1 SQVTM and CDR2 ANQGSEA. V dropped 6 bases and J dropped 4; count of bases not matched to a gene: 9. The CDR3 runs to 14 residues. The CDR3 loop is CSVKAGTIYNEQFF. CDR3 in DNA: TGCAGCGTCAAGGCCGGGACTATATACAATGAGCAGTTCTTC.

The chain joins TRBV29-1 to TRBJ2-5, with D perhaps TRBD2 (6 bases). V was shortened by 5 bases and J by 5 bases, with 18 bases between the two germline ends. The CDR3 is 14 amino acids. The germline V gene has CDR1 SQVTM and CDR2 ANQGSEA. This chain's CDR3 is CSVPPLATGETQYF. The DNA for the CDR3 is TGCAGCGTTCCCCCCCTAGCGACCGGGGAGACCCAGTACTTC. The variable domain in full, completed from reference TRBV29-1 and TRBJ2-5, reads SAVISQKPSRDICQRGTSLTIQCQVDSQVTMMFWYRQQPGQSLTLIATANQGSEATYESGFVIDKFPISRPNLTFSTLTVSNMSPEDSSIYLCSVPPLATGETQYFGPGTRLLVL.

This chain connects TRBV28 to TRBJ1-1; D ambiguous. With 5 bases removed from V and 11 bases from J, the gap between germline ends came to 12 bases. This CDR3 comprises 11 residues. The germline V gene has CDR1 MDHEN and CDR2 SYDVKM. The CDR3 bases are TGTGCCAGCAGTGCGGTCTCAGTGGCTTTCTTT. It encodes CASSAVSVAFF.

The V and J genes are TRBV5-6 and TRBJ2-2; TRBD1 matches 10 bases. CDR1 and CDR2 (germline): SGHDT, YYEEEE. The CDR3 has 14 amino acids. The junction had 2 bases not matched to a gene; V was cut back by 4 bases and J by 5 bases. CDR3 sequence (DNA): TGTGCCAGCAGCACGGACAGGGGGACCGGGGAGCTGTTTTTT. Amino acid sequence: CASSTDRGTGELFF.

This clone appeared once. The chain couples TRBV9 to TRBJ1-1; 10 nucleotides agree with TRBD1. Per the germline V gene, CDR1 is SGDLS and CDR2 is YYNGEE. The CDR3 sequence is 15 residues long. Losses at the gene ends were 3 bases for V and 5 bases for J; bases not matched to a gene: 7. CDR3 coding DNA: TGTGCCAGCAGCGATCGACAGGGGGCGCGAACTGAAGCTTTCTTT. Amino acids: CASSDRQGARTEAFF.

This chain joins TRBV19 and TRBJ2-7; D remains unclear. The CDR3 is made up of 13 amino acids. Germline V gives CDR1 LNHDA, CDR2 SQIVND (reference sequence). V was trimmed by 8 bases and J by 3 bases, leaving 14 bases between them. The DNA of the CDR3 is TGTGCCAGTGGCCCTGAAAGTGTCTACGAGCAGTACTTC. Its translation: CASGPESVYEQYF.

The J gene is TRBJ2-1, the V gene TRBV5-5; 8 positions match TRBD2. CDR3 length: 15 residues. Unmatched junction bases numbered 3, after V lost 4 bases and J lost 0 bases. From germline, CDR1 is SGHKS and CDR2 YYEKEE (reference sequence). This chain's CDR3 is CASSPSGSSYNEQFF. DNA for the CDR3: TGTGCCAGCAGCCCGAGCGGGAGCTCCTACAATGAGCAGTTCTTC.

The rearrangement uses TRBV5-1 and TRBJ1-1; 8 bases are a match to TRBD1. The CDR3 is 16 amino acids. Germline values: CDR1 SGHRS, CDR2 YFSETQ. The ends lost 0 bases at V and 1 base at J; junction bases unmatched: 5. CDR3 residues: CASSLAFGQGNTEAFF. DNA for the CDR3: TGCGCCAGCAGCTTGGCCTTTGGACAGGGGAACACTGAAGCTTTCTTT.

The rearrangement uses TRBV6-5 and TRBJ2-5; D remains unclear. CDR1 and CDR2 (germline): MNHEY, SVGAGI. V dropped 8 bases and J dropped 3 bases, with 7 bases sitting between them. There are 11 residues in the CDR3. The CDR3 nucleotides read TGTGCCAGCTCTACTAAAGAGACCCAGTACTTC. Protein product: CASSTKETQYF.

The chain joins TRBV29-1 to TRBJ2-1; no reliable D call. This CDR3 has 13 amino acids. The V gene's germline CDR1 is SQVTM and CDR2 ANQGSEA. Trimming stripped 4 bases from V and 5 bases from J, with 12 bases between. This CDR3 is CSVAYRRNNEQFF. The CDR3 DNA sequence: TGCAGCGTTGCGTACAGAAGAAACAATGAGCAGTTCTTC.

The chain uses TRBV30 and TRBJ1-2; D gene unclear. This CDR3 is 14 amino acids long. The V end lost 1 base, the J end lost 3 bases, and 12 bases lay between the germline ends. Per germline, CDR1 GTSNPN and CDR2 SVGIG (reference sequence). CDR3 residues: CAWSAQVVYYGYTF. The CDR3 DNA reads TGTGCCTGGAGTGCCCAGGTGGTTTACTATGGCTACACCTTC.

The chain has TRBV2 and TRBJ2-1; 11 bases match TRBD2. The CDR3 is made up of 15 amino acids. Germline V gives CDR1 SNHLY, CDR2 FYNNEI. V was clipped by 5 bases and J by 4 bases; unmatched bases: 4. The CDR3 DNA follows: TGTGCCAGCAGTAACCTAGCGGGAGGATACAATGAGCAGTTCTTC. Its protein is CASSNLAGGYNEQFF.

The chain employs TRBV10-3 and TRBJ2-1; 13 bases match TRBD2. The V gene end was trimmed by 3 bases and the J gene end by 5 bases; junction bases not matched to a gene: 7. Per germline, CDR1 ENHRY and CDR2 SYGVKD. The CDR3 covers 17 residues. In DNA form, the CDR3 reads TGTGCCATCAGTGACCTTACCGGGACTAGCGGGAACAATGAGCAGTTCTTC. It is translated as CAISDLTGTSGNNEQFF.

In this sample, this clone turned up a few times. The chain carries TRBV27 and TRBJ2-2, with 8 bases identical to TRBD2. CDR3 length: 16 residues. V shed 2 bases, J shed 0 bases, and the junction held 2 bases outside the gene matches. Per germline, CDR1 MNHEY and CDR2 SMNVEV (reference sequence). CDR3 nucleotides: TGTGCCAGCAGTTTAAAAGCGGGAGCGAACACCGGGGAGCTGTTTTTT. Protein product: CASSLKAGANTGELFF.

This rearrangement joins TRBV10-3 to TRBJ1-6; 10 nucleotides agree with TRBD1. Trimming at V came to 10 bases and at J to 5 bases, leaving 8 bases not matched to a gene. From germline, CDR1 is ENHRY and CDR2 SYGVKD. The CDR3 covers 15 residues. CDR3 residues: CATRGQGLDNSPLHF. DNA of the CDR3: TGTGCCACCAGGGGACAGGGGCTCGATAATTCACCCCTCCACTTT.

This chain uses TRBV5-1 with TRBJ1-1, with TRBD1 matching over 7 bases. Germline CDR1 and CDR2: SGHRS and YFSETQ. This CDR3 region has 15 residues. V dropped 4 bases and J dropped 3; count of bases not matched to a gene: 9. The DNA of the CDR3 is TGCGCCAGCAGCCCAAGACAGGGAAGAGACACTGAAGCTTTCTTT. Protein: CASSPRQGRDTEAFF.

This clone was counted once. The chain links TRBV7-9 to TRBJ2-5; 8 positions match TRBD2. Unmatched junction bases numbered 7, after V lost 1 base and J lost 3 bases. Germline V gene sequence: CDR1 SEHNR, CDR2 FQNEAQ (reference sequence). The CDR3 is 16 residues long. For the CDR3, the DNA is TGTGCCAGCAGCTTAGGGGACCGGACTAGCAAAGAGACCCAGTACTTC. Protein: CASSLGDRTSKETQYF.

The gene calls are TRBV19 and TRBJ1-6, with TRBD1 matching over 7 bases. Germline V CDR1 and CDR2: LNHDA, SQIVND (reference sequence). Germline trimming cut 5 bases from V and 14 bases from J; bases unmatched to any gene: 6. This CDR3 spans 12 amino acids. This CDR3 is CASSHTGDSLHF. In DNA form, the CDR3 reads TGTGCCAGTAGTCATACAGGGGATTCCCTCCACTTT.

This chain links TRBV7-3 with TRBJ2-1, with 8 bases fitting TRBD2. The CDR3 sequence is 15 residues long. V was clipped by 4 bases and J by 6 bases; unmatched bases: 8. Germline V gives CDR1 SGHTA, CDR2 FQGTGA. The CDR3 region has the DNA TGTGCCAGCAGCTCCCTAGGGGGACTAGGCAATGAGCAGTTCTTC. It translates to CASSSLGGLGNEQFF.

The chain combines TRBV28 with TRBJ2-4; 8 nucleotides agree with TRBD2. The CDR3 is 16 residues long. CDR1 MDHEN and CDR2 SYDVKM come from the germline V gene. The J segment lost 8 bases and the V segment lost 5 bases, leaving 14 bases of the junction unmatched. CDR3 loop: CASSPSGGWVGDIQYF. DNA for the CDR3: TGTGCCAGCAGTCCGAGCGGGGGATGGGTCGGGGACATTCAGTACTTC. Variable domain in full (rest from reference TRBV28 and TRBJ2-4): DVKVTQSSRYLVKRTGEKVFLECVQDMDHENMFWYRQDPGLGLRLIYFSYDVKMKEKGDIPEGYSVSREKKERFSLILESASTNQTSMYLCASSPSGGWVGDIQYFGAGTRLSVL.

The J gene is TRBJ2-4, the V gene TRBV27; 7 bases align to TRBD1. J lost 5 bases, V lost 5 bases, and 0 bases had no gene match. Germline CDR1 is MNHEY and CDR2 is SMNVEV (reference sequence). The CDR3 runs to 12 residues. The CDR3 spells CASSGTENIQYF. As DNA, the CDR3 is TGTGCCAGCAGTGGGACAGAAAACATTCAGTACTTC.

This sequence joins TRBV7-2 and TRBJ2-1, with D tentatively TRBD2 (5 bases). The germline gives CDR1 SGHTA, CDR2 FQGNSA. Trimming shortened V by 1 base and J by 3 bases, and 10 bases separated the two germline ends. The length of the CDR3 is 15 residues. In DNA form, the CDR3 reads TGTGCCAGCAGCTTAGGTAGCGCCGACTACAATGAGCAGTTCTTC. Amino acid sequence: CASSLGSADYNEQFF.

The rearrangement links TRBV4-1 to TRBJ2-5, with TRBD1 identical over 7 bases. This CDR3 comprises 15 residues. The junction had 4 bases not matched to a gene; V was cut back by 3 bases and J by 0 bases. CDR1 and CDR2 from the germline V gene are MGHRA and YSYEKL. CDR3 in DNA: TGCGCCAGCAGCCAGCCGGGACAGTACCAAGAGACCCAGTACTTC. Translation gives CASSQPGQYQETQYF.

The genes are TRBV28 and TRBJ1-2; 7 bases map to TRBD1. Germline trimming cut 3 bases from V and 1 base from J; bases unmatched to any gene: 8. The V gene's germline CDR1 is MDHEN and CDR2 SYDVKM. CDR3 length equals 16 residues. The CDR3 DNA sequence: TGTGCCAGCAGTTTGGTTCCGAGGGACAGTAACTATGGCTACACCTTC. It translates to CASSLVPRDSNYGYTF.